This T cell receptor (beta chain) was captured in a study of cytomegalovirus exposure and HLA in healthy donors. Study-wide points: Later genetic work tied a missense DCLRE1C variant to beta-chain V and J trimming. Of the V segments, some could not be distinguished, including TRBV6-2 and TRBV6-3, and were excluded.

Concerning this clone itself: The antigen remains unidentified.

V was clipped by 3 bases and J by 13 bases; unmatched bases: 12. The CDR3 sequence is 14 residues long. The germline gives CDR1 SGHRS, CDR2 YFSETQ. Both 60 Vbeta primers and 13 Jbeta primers went into the PCR. In the original processing: In a later analysis, some 80 million unique TCR beta chains included roughly 11 million shared by two or more donors. TCRdb's copy holds only in-frame clones and misses some; the assay was immunoSEQ multiplex PCR. V and J calls and clone size are as listed in that table; D and trimming were resolved from the DNA. The sample yields about 250,000 clones, about 85% seen once. Each donor's status was that of a healthy bone marrow donor.

V gene TRBV5-1 combines with J gene TRBJ2-1, with TRBD1 matching 8 bases. This receptor was identified in a girl aged 2-9 years in good health and CMV-seronegative. Sequencing used PBMCs. CDR3 nucleotides: TGCGCCAGCAGCTCTCCAGGGGGCCCACGAGGTCAGTTCTTC. It specifies CASSSPGGPRGQFF.